Below are 9 T cell receptor beta chains sequenced from a single sample in a study of cytomegalovirus exposure and HLA in healthy donors (dated by TCRdb to between 2016 and 2019). Preparation of the library involved the immunoSEQ multiplex PCR assay. For the multiplex PCR, a mixture combining 60 forward primers for TCR Vbeta segments and 13 reverse primers for TCR Jbeta segments was used. Drawn from immuneACCESS, this table holds only the in-frame rearrangements with V and J called that TCRdb kept. Clones are partly lost; checked studies trace under half to an unresolved V gene and leave the rest unexplained. The sample profile shows some 200,000 clones; approximately 83% of them were found once. The ten largest clones take up roughly 0.098% of the sample. Sequencing used PBMCs. Receptor source: a boy aged 2 to 10 in good health and CMV-seronegative.

V is TRBV28 and J is TRBJ2-1; D call uncertain. CDR1 MDHEN and CDR2 SYDVKM come from the germline V gene. Trimming left V 5 bases short and J 2 bases short, with 16 bases between. The CDR3 is 16 amino acids. The CDR3 protein is CASSPVGSRTYNEQFF. The CDR3 DNA follows: TGTGCCAGCAGTCCAGTTGGCTCCCGAACCTACAATGAGCAGTTCTTC. Full variable domain (missing parts from reference TRBV28 and TRBJ2-1): DVKVTQSSRYLVKRTGEKVFLECVQDMDHENMFWYRQDPGLGLRLIYFSYDVKMKEKGDIPEGYSVSREKKERFSLILESASTNQTSMYLCASSPVGSRTYNEQFFGPGTRLTVL.

The V and J genes are TRBV7-2 and TRBJ2-7; 7 bases line up with TRBD1. The trim removed 1 base at V and 4 bases at J, leaving 4 bases unmatched. CDR1 is SGHTA and CDR2 is FQGNSA in the germline V gene. This CDR3 is 14 amino acids long. Here the CDR3 DNA reads TGTGCCAGCAGCTTAGGGGGGACAGATTACGAGCAGTACTTC. Protein sequence: CASSLGGTDYEQYF.

V and J are TRBV29-1 and TRBJ2-7; D possibly corresponds to TRBD1 (6 bases). Trimming shortened V by 4 bases and J by 1 base, and 8 bases separated the two germline ends. The CDR3 is 12 residues long. The germline CDR1 and CDR2 sequences are SQVTM and ANQGSEA. CDR3 nucleotides: TGCAGCGTTGGGGGGACATCCTACGAGCAGTACTTC. It codes for CSVGGTSYEQYF.

The rearrangement links TRBV9 to TRBJ1-5; D unclear. Between the trimmed V and J ends, which lost 0 bases and 5 bases, there was a span of 12 bases. CDR3 size: 15 residues. CDR1 is SGDLS, CDR2 YYNGEE, per germline. The CDR3 region is CASSVDRRVDQPQHF. The CDR3 region has the DNA TGTGCCAGCAGCGTAGACCGCCGAGTCGATCAGCCCCAGCATTTT.

The gene calls are TRBV11-2 and TRBJ1-6; no firm D call. The CDR3 has 15 residues. V was pared by 2 bases and J by 8 bases, with 13 bases between. The germline gives CDR1 SGHAT, CDR2 FQNNGV. DNA for the CDR3: TGTGCCAGCAGCTTATCCGGGGTCGGCCATTCACCCCTCCACTTT. Translating gives CASSLSGVGHSPLHF.

The genes are TRBV2 and TRBJ1-4, with 12 bases fitting TRBD1. The length of the CDR3 is 14 residues. Germline V gene lookup returns CDR1 SNHLY and CDR2 FYNNEI. Unmatched junction bases numbered 1, after V lost 2 bases and J lost 9 bases. CDR3 coding DNA: TGTGCCAGCAGTGAACGGGACAGGGGGCAAAAACTGTTTTTT. It yields the protein CASSERDRGQKLFF.

The rearrangement joins TRBV4-3 to TRBJ2-1; 13 positions match TRBD2. Germline assignment: CDR1 LGHNA and CDR2 YSLEER. The CDR3 length is 15 residues. J lost 6 bases, V lost 1 base, and 0 bases had no gene match. The CDR3 spells CASSQGLAGGNEQFF. Written as DNA, the CDR3 is TGCGCCAGCAGCCAAGGACTAGCGGGGGGCAATGAGCAGTTCTTC.

The J gene is TRBJ1-2, the V gene TRBV2; 10 positions match TRBD1. The CDR3 is made up of 15 amino acids. Trimming took 6 bases from V and 3 from J; bases not matched to a gene: 7. Germline CDR1 and CDR2: SNHLY and FYNNEI. The CDR3 is CASRGPTGGYYGYTF. CDR3 coding DNA: TGTGCCAGCAGGGGACCGACAGGGGGCTACTATGGCTACACCTTC.

The chain is built from TRBV19 and TRBJ2-6; 8 bases are shared with TRBD1. V gave up 5 bases and J gave up 0 bases; unmatched junction bases: 12. The CDR3 covers 19 residues. From germline, CDR1 is LNHDA and CDR2 SQIVND (reference sequence). CDR3 amino acids: CASSSQTGESRSGANVLTF. The CDR3 DNA sequence: TGTGCCAGTAGTTCACAGACAGGGGAATCCCGCTCTGGGGCCAACGTCCTGACTTTC.